One and the same sample provided the 23 T cell receptor beta chains below, sequenced in a study of blood T cell repertoires in COVID-19. Clones were sequenced by immunoSEQ multiplex PCR, and TCRdb holds only the in-frame ones, with some missing. The profile shows over 300,000 clones, approximately 84% of them singletons. Sequenced: PBMCs or T cells enriched from blood (not recorded which). The source of these receptors is a woman aged 18-35 years who had recovered from COVID-19.

The chain carries TRBV29-1 and TRBJ2-7; possibly TRBD2 for D (5 bases). V dropped 8 bases and J dropped 11 bases, with 13 bases sitting between them. Germline lookup yields CDR1 SQVTM and CDR2 ANQGSEA. The CDR3 runs 9 residues. The CDR3: CSPLGGKYF. DNA for the CDR3: TGCAGCCCCCTCGGAGGTAAGTACTTC.

The chain carries TRBV6-5 and TRBJ1-2, with D maybe TRBD1 (5 bases). The CDR3 sequence is 15 residues long. V lost 5 bases to trimming and J lost 3 bases, with 16 bases between them. Germline V CDR1 and CDR2: MNHEY, SVGAGI. The CDR3 protein is CASSPGTATYYGYTF. The CDR3 DNA follows: TGTGCCAGCAGTCCCGGGACTGCTACCTACTATGGCTACACCTTC.

This clone was counted a few times. The V gene is TRBV7-9, the J gene TRBJ2-1, with 7 nucleotides matching TRBD2. The length of the CDR3 is 17 residues. The V gene end was trimmed by 3 bases and the J gene end by 2 bases; junction bases not matched to a gene: 10. CDR1 and CDR2 from the germline V gene are SEHNR and FQNEAQ (reference sequence). The DNA of the CDR3 is TGTGCCAGCAGCTTCCGCGGGTCTAGCGGTCCCTACAATGAGCAGTTCTTC. Translated, it gives CASSFRGSSGPYNEQFF.

The CDR3 is CASSPSLPTGSYHGYTF. The CDR3 nucleotides are TGTGCCAGTAGTCCCTCCCTGCCGACAGGGTCTTATCACGGCTACACCTTC. This chain links TRBV19 with TRBJ1-2, with TRBD1 matching 7 bases. Unmatched junction bases numbered 20, after V lost 5 bases and J lost 8 bases. There are 17 residues in the CDR3. In germline, CDR1 is LNHDA, CDR2 SQIVND (reference sequence).

The chain carries TRBV30 and TRBJ2-3; TRBD1 aligns across 12 bases. The CDR3 is made up of 13 amino acids. Trimming removed 7 bases from V and 4 bases from J; junction bases left unmatched: 3. Germline CDR1 is GTSNPN and CDR2 is SVGIG (reference sequence). In DNA, the CDR3 is TGTGCCTCGGGACAGGGGGCGTCAGATACGCAGTATTTT. Protein: CASGQGASDTQYF.

This chain connects TRBV2 to TRBJ1-3; weak D call: TRBD1 (6 bases). The germline V and J ends were trimmed by 9 bases and 3 bases, with 12 bases remaining between them. Germline V CDR1 and CDR2: SNHLY, FYNNEI. The CDR3 has 13 amino acids. The CDR3 reads CAREQGNGNTIYF. CDR3 sequence (DNA): TGTGCCAGGGAACAGGGTAATGGAAACACCATATATTTT.

This chain connects TRBV29-1 to TRBJ1-5, with 11 bases matching TRBD1. V dropped 7 bases and J dropped 5; count of bases not matched to a gene: 4. Germline CDR1 is SQVTM and CDR2 is ANQGSEA. The CDR3 runs 13 residues. Written as DNA, the CDR3 is TGCAGCGCCGGACAGGGGGCCGATCAGCCCCAGCATTTT. This gives the protein CSAGQGADQPQHF. The whole variable domain, remainder taken from reference TRBV29-1 and TRBJ1-5, is SAVISQKPSRDICQRGTSLTIQCQVDSQVTMMFWYRQQPGQSLTLIATANQGSEATYESGFVIDKFPISRPNLTFSTLTVSNMSPEDSSIYLCSAGQGADQPQHFGDGTRLSIL.

This chain's CDR3 is CAWSTNSNQPQHF. The CDR3 DNA reads TGTGCCTGGAGTACAAATAGCAATCAGCCCCAGCATTTT. The chain has TRBV30 and TRBJ1-5; D gene unclear. V lost 2 bases, J lost 0 bases, and 5 bases lay in between. Germline lookup yields CDR1 GTSNPN and CDR2 SVGIG (reference sequence). The CDR3 has 13 residues.

V gene TRBV5-4 combines with J gene TRBJ1-2, with 7 bases lining up with TRBD1. The CDR3 is 15 residues long. Germline V gives CDR1 SGHNT, CDR2 YYREEE (reference sequence). Trimming at V came to 3 bases and at J to 2 bases, leaving 7 bases not matched to a gene. The CDR3 DNA sequence: TGTGCCAGCAGCTCTGACAGGGCCCAAAACTATGGCTACACCTTC. The encoded protein is CASSSDRAQNYGYTF.

V gene TRBV7-9 combines with J gene TRBJ2-7; D not resolved. This CDR3 spans 13 amino acids. Between the trimmed V and J ends, which lost 5 bases and 5 bases, there was a span of 13 bases. CDR1 is SEHNR and CDR2 is FQNEAQ in the germline V gene (reference sequence). CDR3 protein: CASSLLPRDEQYF. The CDR3 region has the DNA TGTGCCAGCAGCCTCCTACCCCGGGACGAGCAGTACTTC.

This clone was observed a single time. The V call is TRBV14, the J call TRBJ2-1, with 10 bases lining up with TRBD1. The CDR3 is 17 amino acids. The germline gives CDR1 SGHDN, CDR2 FVKESK. The junction had 8 bases not matched to a gene; V was cut back by 0 bases and J by 6 bases. The CDR3 reads CASSQDILGQGPNEQFF. CDR3 DNA sequence: TGTGCCAGCAGCCAAGATATTCTGGGACAGGGGCCCAATGAGCAGTTCTTC.

The chain joins TRBV30 to TRBJ1-5; D unresolved. This CDR3 comprises 14 residues. V was trimmed by 5 bases and J by 3 bases, leaving 14 bases between them. Germline V gene sequence: CDR1 GTSNPN, CDR2 SVGIG (reference sequence). The CDR3 here is CAWSIDNANQPQHF. DNA for the CDR3: TGTGCCTGGTCCATCGACAACGCCAATCAGCCCCAGCATTTT.

This clone was seen a single time. The chain has TRBV5-1 and TRBJ1-1; 9 nucleotides agree with TRBD1. Trimming removed 1 base from V and 5 bases from J; junction bases left unmatched: 6. This CDR3 is 15 amino acids long. Germline CDR1 SGHRS, CDR2 YFSETQ. The CDR3 protein is CASSLTQGAWTEAFF. The CDR3 DNA reads as TGCGCCAGCAGCTTGACACAGGGGGCATGGACTGAAGCTTTCTTT.

This chain's CDR3 is CASSERRGPNEKLFF. The CDR3 nucleotides read TGCGCCAGCAGTGAGAGGCGAGGCCCTAATGAAAAACTGTTTTTT. V gene TRBV10-1 combines with J gene TRBJ1-4; D not certain. CDR3 length: 15 residues. Germline V gene lookup returns CDR1 WNHNN and CDR2 SYGVQD (reference sequence). The V and J ends lost 2 bases and 3 bases respectively, with 10 bases between them.

This clone turned up a few times. The V call is TRBV2, the J call TRBJ2-1; D unresolved. V lost 6 bases, J lost 11 bases, and 11 bases lay in between. This CDR3 has 11 residues. CDR1 and CDR2 from the germline V gene are SNHLY and FYNNEI. The CDR3, as DNA: TGTGCCAGCAGCGTAGCAACTCAGCAGTTCTTC. Translating gives CASSVATQQFF.

The chain joins TRBV10-3 to TRBJ2-1; 9 nucleotides align to TRBD1. Germline V gives CDR1 ENHRY, CDR2 SYGVKD. The CDR3 is 15 residues long. After removal of 4 bases from V and 5 bases from J, the junction contained 6 bases not matched to a gene. CDR3 sequence reads: CAISVGQGWNNEQFF. The CDR3 nucleotides are TGTGCCATCAGTGTCGGACAGGGGTGGAACAATGAGCAGTTCTTC.

The chain joins TRBV5-1 to TRBJ1-2; 8 bases match TRBD1. The CDR3 has 16 amino acids. In germline, CDR1 is SGHRS, CDR2 YFSETQ. The junction had 9 bases not matched to a gene; V was cut back by 1 base and J by 4 bases. The CDR3 region is CASSLYTGGLSYGYTF. In DNA, the CDR3 is TGCGCCAGCAGCTTGTATACAGGGGGACTGAGCTATGGCTACACCTTC.

The V call is TRBV21-1, the J call TRBJ1-5; the D call TRBD1 from the table was never checked on the DNA. TRBV21-1 constitutes a pseudogene. This CDR3 is 15 amino acids long. The CDR3 nucleotides are TGTGCCAGCAGCAGCCCCAGGACAGGATATCAGCCCCAGCATTTT. Translation gives CASSSPRTGYQPQHF.

V usage is TRBV27 and J usage is TRBJ1-1, with TRBD1 matching over 11 bases. V dropped 2 bases and J dropped 10; count of bases not matched to a gene: 3. CDR1 and CDR2 (germline): MNHEY, SMNVEV (reference sequence). CDR3 length: 13 residues. The CDR3 nucleotides are TGTGCCAGCAGTTTAGGACAGGGGGCGAGAGCTTTCTTT. Its protein is CASSLGQGARAFF.

The gene calls are TRBV19 and TRBJ2-2, with 11 bases aligning to TRBD2. The CDR3 has 15 amino acids. CDR1 is LNHDA and CDR2 is SQIVND in the germline V gene (reference sequence). V was pared by 6 bases and J by 0 bases, with 0 bases of the junction left unmatched. The CDR3 sequence is CASRLAGANTGELFF. CDR3 sequence (DNA): TGTGCCAGTAGACTAGCGGGGGCGAACACCGGGGAGCTGTTTTTT. The entire variable domain, with the rest obtained from reference TRBV19 and TRBJ2-2, is as follows: DGGITQSPKYLFRKEGQNVTLSCEQNLNHDAMYWYRQDPGQGLRLIYYSQIVNDFQKGDIAEGYSVSREKKESFPLTVTSAQKNPTAFYLCASRLAGANTGELFFGEGSRLTVL.

The chain employs TRBV6-5 and TRBJ2-2, with D perhaps matching TRBD1 (5 bases). The CDR3 runs 15 residues. V was cut by 8 bases and J by 3 bases, with 16 bases left in between. Germline CDR1 MNHEY, CDR2 SVGAGI. This CDR3 is CASGSRADYTGELFF. CDR3 nucleotide sequence: TGTGCCAGCGGCTCCAGGGCAGATTACACCGGGGAGCTGTTTTTT.

This chain links TRBV3-1 (or the pseudogene TRBV3-2) with TRBJ2-7, with TRBD2 as a possible D gene (6 bases). CDR3 size: 14 residues. CDR1 LGHDT and CDR2 YNNKEL come from the germline V gene (reference sequence). With 3 bases removed from V and 3 bases from J, the gap between germline ends came to 12 bases. The CDR3 nucleotides are TGTGCCAGCAGCCACGGAGGGCCAGTCTACGAGCAGTACTTC. Its translation: CASSHGGPVYEQYF.

The rearrangement joins TRBV21-1 to TRBJ2-3; whether TRBD2, the table's D call, matches the DNA was not checked. TRBV21-1 is noted as a pseudogene. The CDR3 spans 17 residues. For the CDR3, the DNA is TGTGCCAGCAGCAACGGGGGACGGTTCGAAGTCAAGGATACGCAGTATTTT. Translated: CASSNGGRFEVKDTQYF.